Listed here are 29 T cell receptor beta chains from one sample, sequenced in a study of T cell changes during pregnancy in multiple sclerosis. TCRdb's copy holds only in-frame clones and misses some; the assay was immunoSEQ multiplex PCR. The table shows around 30,000 clones, with about nine tenths occurring only once. The sequenced sample was CD8+ T cells from peripheral blood mononuclear cells, obtained in the first trimester of pregnancy. The receptors derive from a female donor with multiple sclerosis, enrolled in a pregnancy study.

The chain is built from TRBV19 and TRBJ2-1; tentative D call: TRBD2 (6 bases). Germline V gene sequence: CDR1 LNHDA, CDR2 SQIVND (reference sequence). V shed 5 bases and J shed 8 bases, with 13 bases lying between them. The CDR3 sequence is 13 residues long. CDR3 sequence: CASSQRGADEQFF. The DNA of the CDR3 is TGTGCCAGTAGTCAACGCGGGGCCGATGAGCAGTTCTTC.

This clone has a handful of counts. J is TRBJ1-1 and V is TRBV28; D possibly corresponds to TRBD1 (5 bases). The CDR3 has 13 amino acids. Germline V CDR1 and CDR2: MDHEN, SYDVKM. V was cut by 6 bases and J by 0 bases, with 8 bases left in between. The CDR3 region has the DNA TGTGCCAGCAGCGACAGTTTGAACACTGAAGCTTTCTTT. This codes for CASSDSLNTEAFF. The full variable domain, rest sourced from reference TRBV28 and TRBJ1-1, is DVKVTQSSRYLVKRTGEKVFLECVQDMDHENMFWYRQDPGLGLRLIYFSYDVKMKEKGDIPEGYSVSREKKERFSLILESASTNQTSMYLCASSDSLNTEAFFGQGTRLTVV.

The V call is TRBV30, the J call TRBJ2-7, with TRBD1 matching over 9 bases. Losses at the gene ends were 0 bases for V and 6 bases for J; bases not matched to a gene: 3. The germline V gene encodes CDR1 GTSNPN and CDR2 SVGIG (reference sequence). The CDR3 is made up of 13 amino acids. Here the CDR3 reads CAWSVGQGGEQYF. CDR3 nucleotides: TGTGCCTGGAGTGTGGGACAGGGCGGCGAGCAGTACTTC.

The chain has TRBV4-2 and TRBJ2-7; 9 nucleotides match TRBD2. The CDR3 contains 17 residues. Germline-derived CDR1 and CDR2 are LGHNA and YNFKEQ. Trimming at V came to 1 base and at J to 4 bases, leaving 11 bases not matched to a gene. Here the CDR3 DNA reads TGTGCCAGCAGCCAAGTACTCATGGGTAGCGGGAGTTACGAGCAGTACTTC. Protein product: CASSQVLMGSGSYEQYF.

This CDR3 is CASKIAGTGELFF. The CDR3 nucleotides are TGTGCCTCCAAGATAGCGGGCACCGGGGAGCTGTTTTTT. The chain combines TRBV27 with TRBJ2-2, with 7 bases matching TRBD2. Germline trimming cut 11 bases from V and 4 bases from J; bases unmatched to any gene: 7. CDR3 size: 13 residues. The V gene's germline CDR1 is MNHEY and CDR2 SMNVEV (reference sequence).

This chain connects TRBV27 to TRBJ2-3; D remains unclear. Germline V gene data show CDR1 as MNHEY and CDR2 as SMNVEV (reference sequence). This CDR3 comprises 14 residues. Trimming took 5 bases from V and 0 from J, leaving 9 bases between them. The DNA for the CDR3 is TGTGCCAGCAGTCCACAAAAAAGCACAGATACGCAGTATTTT. It translates to CASSPQKSTDTQYF.

This sequence joins TRBV28 and TRBJ1-5; D is undetermined. Germline V gene sequence: CDR1 MDHEN, CDR2 SYDVKM. The CDR3 contains 13 residues. V was pared by 5 bases and J by 2 bases, with 7 bases between. The DNA of the CDR3 is TGTGCCAGCAGTCCCCCCGGCAATCAGCCCCAGCATTTT. This translates into CASSPPGNQPQHF.

The chain combines TRBV28 with TRBJ2-2; D is unclear. V lost 2 bases and J lost 3, with 10 bases in between. The CDR3 covers 15 residues. Germline CDR1 and CDR2: MDHEN and SYDVKM. The DNA for the CDR3 is TGTGCCAGCAGTTTAGGCGGTCGGGACACCGGGGAGCTGTTTTTT. Its protein is CASSLGGRDTGELFF.

The chain carries TRBV25-1 and TRBJ1-6, with D unclear. V was trimmed by 2 bases and J by 10 bases, leaving 12 bases between them. Germline CDR1 is MGHDK and CDR2 is SYGVNS. The CDR3 contains 14 residues. CDR3 coding DNA: TGTGCCAGCAGTGAACAGTTCTCTAGGTCACCCCTCCACTTT. Its translation is CASSEQFSRSPLHF.

The chain combines TRBV11-1 with TRBJ2-3; 9 positions match TRBD1. Germline-derived CDR1 and CDR2 are SGHAT and FQDESV (reference sequence). V lost 7 bases and J lost 3; bases outside the gene matches: 17. This CDR3 is built from 18 residues. CDR3 region: CASNSYPEGQGGTDTQYF. CDR3 DNA: TGTGCCAGCAACTCTTATCCGGAGGGACAGGGTGGAACAGATACGCAGTATTTT. The full variable domain, in which reference TRBV11-1 and TRBJ2-3 provide the parts outside the CDR3, is EAEVAQSPRYKITEKSQAVAFWCDPISGHATLYWYRQILGQGPELLVQFQDESVVDDSQLPKDRFSAERLKGVDSTLKIQPAELGDSAMYLCASNSYPEGQGGTDTQYFGPGTRLTVL.

As DNA, the CDR3 is TGTGCCAGCAGTCGAACTGAAGAAGAGACCCAGTACTTC. Its translation is CASSRTEEETQYF. The chain joins TRBV28 to TRBJ2-5, with D unresolved. In germline, CDR1 is MDHEN, CDR2 SYDVKM. The CDR3 spans 13 residues. Deletions cut 5 bases from V and 3 bases from J, with 10 bases between.

The chain employs TRBV7-9 and TRBJ2-3; weak D call: TRBD2 (6 bases). V was shortened by 1 base and J by 7 bases, with 12 bases between the two germline ends. Germline CDR1 SEHNR, CDR2 FQNEAQ (reference sequence). The CDR3 is 14 residues long. CDR3 coding DNA: TGTGCCAGCAGCTTAGGTTTGGAGGGTTATACGCAGTATTTT. Amino acid sequence: CASSLGLEGYTQYF.

V gene TRBV7-3 combines with J gene TRBJ2-2; 11 nucleotides line up with TRBD2. Germline V lookup: CDR1 SGHTA, CDR2 FQGTGA. The CDR3 is made up of 16 amino acids. The junction had 7 bases not matched to a gene; V was cut back by 5 bases and J by 5 bases. The CDR3, as DNA: TGTGCCAGCAGCATAGCGGGAGGGCCGCAGACCGGGGAGCTGTTTTTT. It is translated as CASSIAGGPQTGELFF. Full variable domain (remainder filled in from reference TRBV7-3 and TRBJ2-2): GAGVSQTPSNKVTEKGKYVELRCDPISGHTALYWYRQSLGQGPEFLIYFQGTGAADDSGLPNDRFFAVRPEGSVSTLKIQRTERGDSAVYLCASSIAGGPQTGELFFGEGSRLTVL.

The gene calls are TRBV27 and TRBJ2-1; a weak D match, TRBD2 (5 bases). CDR3 length: 16 amino acids. CDR1 and CDR2 from the germline V gene are MNHEY and SMNVEV (reference sequence). The germline V and J ends were trimmed by 5 bases and 3 bases, with 17 bases remaining between them. In DNA form, the CDR3 reads TGTGCCAGCAGTACCGCCCGGGGAAGTATCTACAATGAGCAGTTCTTC. Protein: CASSTARGSIYNEQFF.

The chain joins TRBV7-8 to TRBJ2-1, with 12 bases fitting TRBD2. CDR3 length: 17 residues. Germline trimming cut 4 bases from V and 8 bases from J; bases unmatched to any gene: 12. Germline CDR1 reads SGHVS; CDR2 reads FQNEAQ. CDR3 bases: TGTGCCAGCAGCTCCTGGACTAGCGGGGCCTCGATCTATGAGCAGTTCTTC. Translation gives CASSSWTSGASIYEQFF. The full variable domain, rest sourced from reference TRBV7-8 and TRBJ2-1, is GAGVSQSPRYKVAKRGQDVALRCDPISGHVSLFWYQQALGQGPEFLTYFQNEAQLDKSGLPSDRFFAERPEGSVSTLKIQRTQQEDSAVYLCASSSWTSGASIYEQFFGPGTRLTVL.

The V and J genes are TRBV10-2 and TRBJ2-1; D perhaps matches TRBD2 (5 bases). Deletions cut 6 bases from V and 7 bases from J, with 16 bases between. From germline, CDR1 is WSHSY and CDR2 SAAADI. This CDR3 is built from 14 residues. DNA for the CDR3: TGCGCCAGCAGCGACTTACGCGGGTTTAATGAGCAGTTCTTC. Protein product: CASSDLRGFNEQFF.

The chain carries TRBV19 and TRBJ2-2; D unresolved. The V and J ends lost 4 bases and 6 bases respectively, with 3 bases between them. Germline V lookup: CDR1 LNHDA, CDR2 SQIVND (reference sequence). The CDR3 is 11 amino acids. The CDR3, as DNA: TGTGCCAGTAGTACGGCCGGGGAGCTGTTTTTT. Protein product: CASSTAGELFF.

This clone was counted only a few times. The chain links TRBV14 to TRBJ1-5, with D hard to call. CDR3 size: 15 residues. Germline CDR1 reads SGHDN; CDR2 reads FVKESK. The V end lost 1 base, the J end lost 5 bases, and 12 bases lay between the germline ends. The CDR3 nucleotides read TGTGCCAGCAGCCAAGTAACAGAAGCTGATCAGCCCCAGCATTTT. It is translated as CASSQVTEADQPQHF.

This clone appeared a few times. The chain has TRBV5-1 and TRBJ1-1; D may be TRBD1 (5 bases). The CDR3 consists of 14 residues. Trimming took 1 base from V and 3 from J, leaving 10 bases between them. CDR1 and CDR2 from the germline V gene are SGHRS and YFSETQ. The CDR3 is CASSLWGGDTEAFF. CDR3 coding DNA: TGCGCCAGCAGCTTGTGGGGCGGGGACACTGAAGCTTTCTTT.

The chain carries TRBV28 and TRBJ1-5, with 7 bases lining up with TRBD1. The CDR3 covers 15 residues. The germline V gene encodes CDR1 MDHEN and CDR2 SYDVKM. Trimming at V came to 1 base and at J to 2 bases, leaving 2 bases not matched to a gene. As DNA, the CDR3 is TGTGCCAGCAGTTTATCCGGACAGGGCAATCAGCCCCAGCATTTT. Encoded protein: CASSLSGQGNQPQHF.

The chain uses TRBV9 and TRBJ2-1; weak D call: TRBD1 (6 bases). This CDR3 is built from 16 residues. Trimming took 0 bases from V and 2 from J, leaving 12 bases between them. The germline gives CDR1 SGDLS, CDR2 YYNGEE. CDR3 DNA sequence: TGTGCCAGCAGCGTAGGCAACGGGGACACCTACAATGAGCAGTTCTTC. Translating it yields CASSVGNGDTYNEQFF.

This chain's CDR3 is CASSYSRGLGTEAFF. CDR3 DNA sequence: TGTGCCAGCAGTTACTCCAGGGGGCTGGGGACTGAAGCTTTCTTT. The rearrangement uses TRBV6-5 and TRBJ1-1, with 8 bases matching TRBD1. The germline gives CDR1 MNHEY, CDR2 SVGAGI. The CDR3 consists of 15 residues. Trimming at V came to 0 bases and at J to 5 bases, leaving 5 bases not matched to a gene.

V usage is TRBV5-1 and J usage is TRBJ1-1; D might be TRBD1 (5 bases). In germline, CDR1 is SGHRS, CDR2 YFSETQ. The CDR3 has 14 amino acids. V was cut by 0 bases and J by 5 bases, with 11 bases left in between. The CDR3 protein is CASSLDYGGTEAFF. The CDR3 DNA follows: TGCGCCAGCAGCTTGGACTATGGGGGGACTGAAGCTTTCTTT. Full variable domain (outside the CDR3, taken from reference TRBV5-1 and TRBJ1-1): KAGVTQTPRYLIKTRGQQVTLSCSPISGHRSVSWYQQTPGQGLQFLFEYFSETQRNKGNFPGRFSGRQFSNSRSEMNVSTLELGDSALYLCASSLDYGGTEAFFGQGTRLTVV.

This chain connects TRBV7-9 to TRBJ2-2, with 8 positions matching TRBD2. The J segment lost 5 bases and the V segment lost 8 bases, leaving 13 bases of the junction unmatched. The germline V gene has CDR1 SEHNR and CDR2 FQNEAQ (reference sequence). The CDR3 contains 16 residues. Here the CDR3 reads CASGTPAGAGTGELFF. The CDR3 region has the DNA TGTGCCAGCGGAACACCAGCGGGGGCGGGAACCGGGGAGCTGTTTTTT.

The chain carries TRBV6-5 and TRBJ2-1; 8 bases line up with TRBD2. Germline V CDR1 and CDR2: MNHEY, SVGAGI. Germline trimming cut 6 bases from V and 10 bases from J; bases unmatched to any gene: 5. There are 12 residues in the CDR3. In DNA form, the CDR3 reads TGTGCCAGCAGCCTACGGGGGGGCGAGCAGTTCTTC. Translated, it gives CASSLRGGEQFF.

The rearrangement uses TRBV4-1 and TRBJ1-3; D gene uncertain. The V end lost 1 base, the J end lost 0 bases, and 7 bases lay between the germline ends. This CDR3 has 15 residues. Germline values: CDR1 MGHRA, CDR2 YSYEKL. In DNA form, the CDR3 reads TGCGCCAGCAGCCAAGCCGGCGGCTCTGGAAACACCATATATTTT. This encodes CASSQAGGSGNTIYF.

The chain uses TRBV6-1 and TRBJ2-7, with D possibly being TRBD1 (6 bases). V was clipped by 4 bases and J by 6 bases, with 13 bases between them. The CDR3 contains 13 residues. The germline V gene has CDR1 MNHNS and CDR2 SASEGT. Here the CDR3 reads CASSGRGIGEQYF. The CDR3, as DNA: TGTGCCAGCAGTGGCAGGGGTATAGGCGAGCAGTACTTC.

J is TRBJ1-3 and V is TRBV9; 10 bases are a match to TRBD1. This CDR3 is built from 16 residues. CDR1 and CDR2 from the germline V gene are SGDLS and YYNGEE. V was pared by 4 bases and J by 2 bases, with 6 bases of the junction left unmatched. Here the CDR3 DNA reads TGTGCCAGCAGCCCTCGACAGGGGGCGGCTGGAAACACCATATATTTT. Translation gives CASSPRQGAAGNTIYF.

This chain links TRBV2 with TRBJ2-1, with D maybe TRBD1 (5 bases). This CDR3 is built from 12 residues. Per the germline V gene, CDR1 is SNHLY and CDR2 is FYNNEI. V shed 10 bases and J shed 6 bases, with 13 bases lying between them. CDR3 nucleotides: TGTGCCAACGACTTGGGGCCCAATGAGCAGTTCTTC. Residues: CANDLGPNEQFF.